The 9 T cell receptor beta chains in this list originate from one sample, sequenced in a study of blood T cell repertoires in COVID-19. Profiled with immunoSEQ multiplex PCR; TCRdb holds only in-frame clones, not every one. The sample has about 290,000 clones, about nine tenths seen once. Sample: peripheral blood. These receptor sequences come from a woman aged 25-40 years with COVID-19, enrolled during active disease.

The chain links TRBV6-5 to TRBJ1-2; 8 nucleotides align to TRBD1. Germline CDR1 MNHEY, CDR2 SVGAGI. After removal of 6 bases from V and 8 bases from J, the junction contained 11 bases not matched to a gene. The CDR3 is 14 residues long. CDR3 protein: CASRSGQGSGGYTF. For the CDR3, the DNA is TGTGCCAGCAGATCCGGACAGGGTTCGGGCGGCTACACCTTC.

V gene TRBV4-1 combines with J gene TRBJ1-1; D gene uncertain. Germline CDR1 and CDR2: MGHRA and YSYEKL. The ends were cut back, 7 bases at V and 1 base at J, with 13 bases in the middle. The CDR3 totals 14 residues. CDR3 DNA: TGCGCCAGCACGACTTCTGGGAGGAACACTGAAGCTTTCTTT. Protein sequence: CASTTSGRNTEAFF.

In the case of this clone: The same CDR3 also results from other DNA sequences found in this sample. This chain joins TRBV12-3 or TRBV12-4 and TRBJ1-5; no clear D. Trimming took off 3 bases at V and 2 bases at J, with 5 bases between the two ends. This CDR3 has 13 amino acids. The CDR3 DNA reads as TGTGCCAGCAGTTTGAGTGGCAATCAGCCCCAGCATTTT. It yields the protein CASSLSGNQPQHF.

The V gene is TRBV6-4, the J gene TRBJ2-3; D perhaps matches TRBD2 (5 bases). The CDR3 has 15 amino acids. Trimming removed 4 bases from V and 2 bases from J, with 13 bases in between. Per germline, CDR1 MRHNA and CDR2 SNTAGT. CDR3 in amino acids: CASSATGETTDTQYF. The CDR3 coding sequence is TGTGCCAGCAGTGCCACCGGGGAGACCACAGATACGCAGTATTTT.

The rearrangement joins TRBV6-6 to TRBJ1-2, with TRBD1 matching over 8 bases. The CDR3 has 13 residues. Unmatched junction bases numbered 4, after V lost 6 bases and J lost 4 bases. The germline V gene encodes CDR1 MNHNY and CDR2 SVGAGI (reference sequence). The CDR3, as DNA: TGTGCCAGCAGCCGACAGGGGAGCTATGGCTACACCTTC. Its translation is CASSRQGSYGYTF.

This chain uses TRBV7-9 with TRBJ1-1, with 7 positions matching TRBD1. The CDR3 has 14 residues. The germline V gene encodes CDR1 SEHNR and CDR2 FQNEAQ (reference sequence). J lost 4 bases, V lost 6 bases, and 8 bases had no gene match. The CDR3 sequence is CASSRQGTRTEAFF. For the CDR3, the DNA is TGTGCCAGCAGTCGACAGGGAACCCGCACTGAAGCTTTCTTT.

This chain uses TRBV28 with TRBJ1-2; D remains unclear. The CDR3 extends over 12 amino acids. The germline V and J ends were trimmed by 8 bases and 9 bases, with 16 bases remaining between them. The germline V gene encodes CDR1 MDHEN and CDR2 SYDVKM. DNA for the CDR3: TGTGCCAGCGGCACTCATAGCTTCCGCTACACCTTC. Its translation: CASGTHSFRYTF.

This clone occurred once. The chain has TRBV6-1 and TRBJ2-7, with TRBD2 matching 10 bases. J lost 0 bases, V lost 3 bases, and 2 bases had no gene match. This CDR3 has 15 amino acids. Per germline, CDR1 MNHNS and CDR2 SASEGT. CDR3: CASSDSGGISYEQYF. In nucleotides, the CDR3 is TGTGCCAGCAGTGATAGCGGGGGGATCTCCTACGAGCAGTACTTC.

The chain joins TRBV9 to TRBJ2-3; TRBD2 matches 10 bases. Germline lookup yields CDR1 SGDLS and CDR2 YYNGEE. The CDR3 has 18 amino acids. After removal of 3 bases from V and 6 bases from J, the junction contained 16 bases not matched to a gene. The CDR3 is CASSATRPDSGGWDTQYF. The CDR3 bases are TGTGCCAGCAGCGCAACCCGACCTGATAGCGGGGGGTGGGATACGCAGTATTTT.